The rows below give T cell receptor beta chains drawn from one sample of a study of PD-1 and CTLA-4 blockade in melanoma. Assay used: immunoSEQ multiplex PCR; TCRdb lists only in-frame clones, some missing. Among roughly 30,000 clones listed, around 90% were seen once. The sample here was CD8+ T cells from peripheral blood, taken from a patient given anti-PD-1 treatment. All receptors come from a human donor with melanoma. Each CDR3 is given with its conserved first and last residue. A D gene is named only where the DNA matches it firmly. Clone sizes are given selectively: once, few, many, or a class where the clone is expanded.

TRBJ2-1 | . | TRBV2 | medium-sized | CASTPEGDYNEQFF | TGTGCCAGCACCCCCGAGGGGGACTACAATGAGCAGTTCTTC
TRBJ1-3 | TRBD1 | TRBV30 | . | CASGGPRSGNTIYF | TGTGCTTCAGGGGGGCCGCGCTCTGGAAACACCATATATTTT
TRBJ1-4 | . | TRBV5-6 | . | CASSFRTDEKLFF | TGTGCCAGCAGCTTCAGGACAGACGAAAAACTGTTTTTT
TRBJ2-5 | . | TRBV28 | . | CASSQQGRGPQETQYF | TGTGCCAGCAGCCAACAGGGTAGGGGACCTCAAGAGACCCAGTACTTC
TRBJ2-7 | . | TRBV4-3 | . | CASSQDAGIAYEQYF | TGCGCCAGCAGCCAAGACGCAGGAATTGCCTACGAGCAGTACTTC
TRBJ2-3 | TRBD2 | TRBV16 | . | CASSQSSGGTDTQYF | TGTGCCAGCAGCCAATCTAGCGGGGGGACAGATACGCAGTATTTT
TRBJ1-5 | . | TRBV6-2/TRBV6-3 | . | CASSSAGTSSNQPQHF | TGTGCCAGCAGTTCGGCAGGAACCTCCAGCAATCAGCCCCAGCATTTT
TRBJ2-7 | TRBD1 | TRBV6-6 | . | CASSTRQGANYEQYF | TGTGCCAGCAGTACCCGACAGGGGGCAAACTACGAGCAGTACTTC
TRBJ2-3 | . | TRBV19 | . | CASSIEHLRSTDTQYF | TGTGCCAGTAGTATCGAACATCTTCGAAGCACAGATACGCAGTATTTT
TRBJ1-1 | TRBD1 | TRBV19 | . | CASSKTGVYTEAFF | TGTGCCAGTAGTAAAACAGGGGTATACACTGAAGCTTTCTTT
TRBJ1-4 | TRBD1 | TRBV25-1 | . | CASSEEGADEKLFF | TGTGCCAGCAGTGAGGAGGGGGCAGATGAAAAACTGTTTTTT
TRBJ2-3 | . | TRBV13 | . | CASSLNPDTQYF | TGTGCCAGCAGCTTGAACCCAGATACGCAGTATTTT
TRBJ2-7 | TRBD1 | TRBV6-5 | . | CASSPGTGPYEQYF | TGTGCCAGCAGTCCGGGGACAGGGCCCTACGAGCAGTACTTC
TRBJ1-4 | . | TRBV25-1 | . | CASSDPSKLFF | TGTGCCAGCAGTGACCCCTCAAAACTGTTTTTT
TRBJ2-1 | TRBD1 | TRBV6-5 | . | CASSPGGAYNEQFF | TGTGCCAGCAGCCCAGGGGGCGCTTACAATGAGCAGTTCTTC
TRBJ2-5 | . | TRBV24-1 | few | CATSDPAGADGETQYF | TGTGCCACCAGTGATCCCGCAGGGGCCGATGGGGAGACCCAGTACTTC
TRBJ1-2 | . | TRBV7-6 | . | CASSTQGYDGYTF | TGTGCCAGCAGCACACAGGGTTATGATGGCTACACCTTC
TRBJ1-1 | TRBD1 | TRBV19 | . | CASSTTGGADTEAFF | TGTGCCAGTAGTACGACAGGGGGCGCGGATACTGAAGCTTTCTTT
TRBJ1-5 | . | TRBV12-3/TRBV12-4 | . | CASSLEVGQPQHF | TGTGCCAGCAGTTTAGAGGTCGGACAGCCCCAGCATTTT
TRBJ1-2 | . | TRBV3-1/TRBV3-2 | few | CASSQGQAYGYTF | TGTGCCAGCAGCCAAGGACAGGCCTATGGCTACACCTTC
TRBJ2-7 | TRBD2 | TRBV10-2 | . | CASEVGRGAEYEQYF | TGCGCCAGCGAGGTTGGGAGGGGCGCGGAATACGAGCAGTACTTC
TRBJ2-7 | . | TRBV6-5 | . | CASSPSQTSYEQYF | TGTGCCAGCAGTCCCAGTCAGACCTCCTACGAGCAGTACTTC
TRBJ2-7 | . | TRBV18 | . | CASSPDKGYEQYF | TGTGCCAGCTCACCCGACAAGGGTTACGAGCAGTACTTC
TRBJ1-3 | . | TRBV28 | once | CASCYPGGHSGNTIYF | TGTGCCAGCTGTTACCCAGGCGGCCACTCTGGAAACACCATATATTTT
TRBJ2-6 | . | TRBV5-1 | . | CASAPHSGANVLTF | TGCGCCAGCGCTCCTCACTCTGGGGCCAACGTCCTGACTTTC
TRBJ2-1 | . | TRBV6-1 | . | CASSEPAGSYNEQFF | TGTGCCAGCAGTGAACCAGCCGGCTCCTACAATGAGCAGTTCTTC
TRBJ1-1 | . | TRBV4-1 | once | CASSQSADFNTEAFF | TGCGCCAGCAGCCAATCGGCAGACTTCAACACTGAAGCTTTCTTT
TRBJ2-1 | . | TRBV19 | . | CASSRDNYNEQFF | TGTGCCAGTAGTAGGGATAACTACAATGAGCAGTTCTTC
TRBJ2-7 | TRBD2 | TRBV6-5 | . | CASSYGTRYEQYF | TGTGCCAGCAGTTACGGGACTAGGTACGAGCAGTACTTC
TRBJ1-2 | TRBD1 | TRBV28 | . | CASSFTGDYGYTF | TGTGCCAGCAGTTTTACAGGGGACTATGGCTACACCTTC
TRBJ2-4 | . | TRBV4-1 | . | CASSQARGRIIQYF | TGCGCCAGCAGCCAAGCGCGGGGTCGTATCATTCAGTACTTC
TRBJ2-2 | TRBD2 | TRBV5-4 | . | CASSQLAGANTGELFF | TGTGCCAGCAGCCAACTAGCGGGGGCGAACACCGGGGAGCTGTTTTTT
TRBJ1-2 | TRBD1 | TRBV7-9 | . | CASSPTGDYGYTF | TGTGCCAGCAGCCCTACAGGGGACTATGGCTACACCTTC
TRBJ2-1 | . | TRBV19 | . | CASTLGVSSGDEQFF | TGTGCCAGTACCCTAGGGGTTTCCTCAGGCGATGAGCAGTTCTTC
TRBJ2-3 | . | TRBV30 | . | CAWDWRSTDTQYF | TGTGCCTGGGACTGGCGGTCCACAGATACGCAGTATTTT
TRBJ2-5 | . | TRBV13 | . | CASSLTQETQYF | TGTGCCAGCAGCCTTACTCAAGAGACCCAGTACTTC
TRBJ1-1 | . | TRBV5-1 | . | CASSLRGQPNTEAFF | TGCGCCAGCAGCTTGAGGGGACAACCGAACACTGAAGCTTTCTTT
TRBJ2-1 | TRBD1 | TRBV28 | . | CASSREGTGFYNEQFF | TGTGCCAGCAGCCGAGAGGGGACAGGGTTCTACAATGAGCAGTTCTTC
TRBJ1-2 | . | TRBV4-3 | . | CASSALLEGAGYTF | TGCGCCAGCAGCGCCCTATTAGAAGGGGCTGGCTACACCTTC
TRBJ2-5 | . | TRBV6-5 | . | CASSPRGLGETQYF | TGTGCCAGCAGCCCCCGGGGGCTTGGAGAGACCCAGTACTTC
TRBJ2-5 | TRBD1 | TRBV7-2 | . | CASSSYRDSQETQYF | TGTGCCAGCAGCTCATACCGGGACAGTCAAGAGACCCAGTACTTC
TRBJ1-2 | TRBD1 | TRBV7-9 | . | CASSPTDRGSHGYTF | TGTGCCAGCAGCCCAACGGACAGGGGTTCGCATGGCTACACCTTC
TRBJ1-5 | TRBD1 | TRBV28 | few | CASSLGTGGYQPQHF | TGTGCCAGCAGCCTCGGAACAGGGGGCTATCAGCCCCAGCATTTT
TRBJ2-2 | . | TRBV4-2 | . | CASSSRPGEDANTGELFF | TGTGCCAGCAGCTCCCGACCTGGTGAGGACGCGAACACCGGGGAGCTGTTTTTT
TRBJ2-1 | . | TRBV27 | . | CASNPRAPGNNEQFF | TGTGCCAGCAACCCTCGGGCTCCGGGTAACAATGAGCAGTTCTTC
TRBJ1-5 | TRBD1 | TRBV19 | . | CASSTRTGNQPQHF | TGTGCCAGTAGTACCCGGACAGGGAATCAGCCCCAGCATTTT
TRBJ1-3 | . | TRBV7-6 | . | CASSDLIRGSGNTIYF | TGTGCCAGCAGCGATCTTATCAGGGGATCGGGAAACACCATATATTTT
TRBJ1-1 | . | TRBV2 | . | CASRQVDTEAFF | TGTGCCAGCAGGCAGGTTGACACTGAAGCTTTCTTT
TRBJ2-4 | . | TRBV4-1 | . | CASSQGLAAAKNIQYF | TGCGCCAGCAGCCAAGGATTGGCAGCGGCCAAAAACATTCAGTACTTC
TRBJ2-7 | . | TRBV11-2 | . | CASSLGPTGPYEQYF | TGTGCCAGCAGCTTAGGTCCGACAGGCCCCTACGAGCAGTACTTC
TRBJ1-1 | . | TRBV15 | . | CATSRQTGTSWASATEAFF | TGTGCCACCAGCAGACAAACCGGGACATCCTGGGCAAGTGCGACTGAAGCTTTCTTT
TRBJ1-1 | . | TRBV6-1 | . | CASSEAGQAFF | TGTGCCAGCAGTGAAGCGGGCCAAGCTTTCTTT
TRBJ1-1 | . | TRBV12-3/TRBV12-4 | . | CASSPVGRRAFF | TGTGCCAGCAGTCCCGTGGGGAGGCGGGCTTTCTTT
TRBJ1-1 | . | TRBV4-1 | . | CASSQVRANTEAFF | TGCGCCAGCAGCCAAGTGAGGGCCAACACTGAAGCTTTCTTT
TRBJ1-6 | TRBD1 | TRBV19 | few | CASNPAGRGNSPLHF | TGTGCCAGTAACCCAGCGGGCAGGGGGAATTCACCCCTCCACTTT
TRBJ2-5 | TRBD2 | TRBV3-1/TRBV3-2 | . | CASSQDSLWVAGGPVDAQYF | TGTGCCAGCAGCCAAGATTCCCTTTGGGTAGCGGGGGGCCCGGTAGATGCCCAGTACTTC
TRBJ1-2 | . | TRBV7-9 | . | CASSPRGSDLSLYGYTF | TGTGCCAGCAGCCCCCGTGGGAGTGACCTCAGCCTTTATGGCTACACCTTC
TRBJ2-7 | . | TRBV24-1 | . | CATSEGKGFTYEQYF | TGTGCCACCAGTGAGGGTAAAGGGTTTACCTACGAGCAGTACTTC
TRBJ2-2 | . | TRBV6-2/TRBV6-3 | . | CASSYDSMGNTGELFF | TGTGCCAGCAGTTACGACAGTATGGGGAACACCGGGGAGCTGTTTTTT
TRBJ1-1 | . | TRBV29-1 | . | CSVEMFGPEGTEAFF | TGCAGCGTTGAAATGTTCGGCCCTGAGGGCACTGAAGCTTTCTTT